This T cell receptor (beta chain) was identified during a study of T cells after yellow fever vaccination (dated by TCRdb to 2018 to 2020). With regard to the full study: The SMART-Seq v4 Ultra Low Input RNA kit was used to prepare libraries from fractions with low cell numbers. Bulk TCR alpha and beta repertoires were sequenced longitudinally to track T-cell clones before and after primary and booster YFV17D yellow fever vaccination. Two healthy male donors, one aged 18 to 30 and one aged 30 to 40 years, were included in the cohort. Bulk PBMC replicates and cell subsets were isolated from blood drawn at multiple timepoints before and after both primary and secondary immunization. Study-wide conclusions, independent of this receptor: The secondary T-cell response was found to be weaker but faster than the primary response, with a peak reached on day 5 rather than on day 15. A small fraction of clonotypes showed up in both the CD4 and CD8 compartments, probably as a result of convergent recombination. Only a couple of donors were included in the study, so the extent to which the findings can be generalized is limited. After the booster, most clones that had expanded after primary vaccination were detected again (nearly 97% of CD4 and more than 85% of CD8), suggesting broad maintenance of memory. Computational filtering was needed because FACS-sorted repertoires could contain abundant contaminating clonotypes from the bulk population.

This clonotype was observed a few times. Its antigen is still unknown. Base qualities are not at hand, and no much larger clone is one base apart. The CDR3 spans 14 residues, from the cysteine through the phenylalanine. Kept here is only the CDR3 DNA, which spans 42 bases and is read in frame from base 1. For this chain, trimming is 5 bases at the V end and 9 bases at the J end, and the number of junction bases without a gene match is 6. The germline V gene (reference sequence) sets CDR1 to MNHEY and CDR2 to SMNVEV. The treatment or condition label, as the study defines it: live attenuated yellow fever vaccine strain. Two biological replicates of bulk PBMCs were collected at each blood-draw timepoint. PBMCs were isolated from peripheral blood using a standard Ficoll-Paque protocol. TriZol was used to extract RNA from bulk PBMCs, CD4 and CD8 fractions, and dextramer-positive and dextramer-negative fractions.

TCR cDNA was synthesized by 5'RACE template switching, through which a universal primer site and unique molecular identifiers were introduced. Priming of cDNA synthesis was performed from both the TCR alpha and TCR beta constant segments. Libraries were amplified in two PCR steps, with sample barcodes and sequencing adapters added in the second step. Sequencing of libraries was done on Illumina HiSeq 2500 (2x100 bp) or NovaSeq (2x150 bp). Turning to the authors' computational methods: Reads were demultiplexed and collapsed into UMI consensus sequences with MIGEC, and V(D)J alignment was performed with MiXCR. Vaccine-responding clonotypes were defined with edgeR using replicate PBMC samples, requiring FDR below 0.01 and a log2 fold change above 5 up to day 15. Each bulk clonotype was labeled CD4 or CD8 based on which sequenced repertoire, CD4 or CD8, contained the clonotype at higher abundance. Starting from the raw public reads, TCRdb applied fastp trimming at Q25, assembled clones with MiXCR and retained in-frame beta chains. Rows are unified per CDR3 protein, each entry keeping the most common DNA and genes. TCRdb, not the authors, supplied the V and J calls. The sample table holds 400,000 or so distinct CDR3 sequences, of which around a tenth were seen once. The ten most abundant clones make up roughly 18% of the sample.

The V gene is TRBV27 and the J gene is TRBJ2-2; 10 bases in the middle match TRBD2. The clonotype comes from a man between 18 and 29 years old who received the YFV17D yellow fever vaccine. The specimen was PBMCs, collected on the day of the first yellow fever vaccination. Here the CDR3 is given as CASSRGLASWELFF. The nucleotide sequence is given as TGTGCCAGCAGTAGGGGACTAGCGTCCTGGGAGCTGTTTTTT.